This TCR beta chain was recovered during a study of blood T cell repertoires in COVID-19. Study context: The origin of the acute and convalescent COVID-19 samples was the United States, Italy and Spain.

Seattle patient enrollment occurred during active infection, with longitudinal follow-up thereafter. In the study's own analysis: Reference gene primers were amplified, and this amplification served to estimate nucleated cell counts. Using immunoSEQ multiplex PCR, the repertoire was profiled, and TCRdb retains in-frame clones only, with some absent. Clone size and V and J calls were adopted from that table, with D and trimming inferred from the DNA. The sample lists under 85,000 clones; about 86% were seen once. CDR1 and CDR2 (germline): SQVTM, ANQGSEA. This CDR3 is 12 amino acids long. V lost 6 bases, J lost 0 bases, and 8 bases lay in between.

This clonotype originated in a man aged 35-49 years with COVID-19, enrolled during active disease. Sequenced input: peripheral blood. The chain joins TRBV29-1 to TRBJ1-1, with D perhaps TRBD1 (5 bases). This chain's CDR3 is CSVTRVNTEAFF. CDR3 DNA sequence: TGCAGCGTCACCAGGGTGAACACTGAAGCTTTCTTT. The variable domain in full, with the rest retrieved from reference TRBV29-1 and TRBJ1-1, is SAVISQKPSRDICQRGTSLTIQCQVDSQVTMMFWYRQQPGQSLTLIATANQGSEATYESGFVIDKFPISRPNLTFSTLTVSNMSPEDSSIYLCSVTRVNTEAFFGQGTRLTVV.